This T cell receptor (beta chain) was obtained from a study of shared clonotypes between healthy human individuals. Findings of the study overall: Owing to a small donor count, the genetic and exposure-history diversity represented was limited.

The authors split each subset's genomic DNA evenly across several immunoSEQ plates. Data came from immunoSEQ multiplex PCR; TCRdb stores just in-frame clones and leaves some out. Of 2 million to 2.5 million clones listed, around 95% were seen once; the top ten hold 0.13%. Donors comprised healthy HIV-negative adults lacking recent acute infections or vaccinations. The study separated CD4+ cells into CD45RA+ naive and CD45RA-negative memory subsets. A remark on this clone: Its antigen is as yet unknown.

Unmatched junction bases numbered 6, after V lost 7 bases and J lost 1 base. This CDR3 has 13 amino acids. Germline V CDR1 and CDR2: SQVTM, ANQGSEA. This chain uses TRBV29-1 with TRBJ2-7, with TRBD1 matching over 8 bases. The clonotype originates from a man younger than 35 in good health. Sequencing input: naive CD4+ T cells sorted from blood. Stated subset: CD45RA+ positively selected. This chain's CDR3 is CSEPGQASYEQYF. DNA for the CDR3: TGCAGCGAACCGGGACAGGCTTCCTACGAGCAGTACTTC.